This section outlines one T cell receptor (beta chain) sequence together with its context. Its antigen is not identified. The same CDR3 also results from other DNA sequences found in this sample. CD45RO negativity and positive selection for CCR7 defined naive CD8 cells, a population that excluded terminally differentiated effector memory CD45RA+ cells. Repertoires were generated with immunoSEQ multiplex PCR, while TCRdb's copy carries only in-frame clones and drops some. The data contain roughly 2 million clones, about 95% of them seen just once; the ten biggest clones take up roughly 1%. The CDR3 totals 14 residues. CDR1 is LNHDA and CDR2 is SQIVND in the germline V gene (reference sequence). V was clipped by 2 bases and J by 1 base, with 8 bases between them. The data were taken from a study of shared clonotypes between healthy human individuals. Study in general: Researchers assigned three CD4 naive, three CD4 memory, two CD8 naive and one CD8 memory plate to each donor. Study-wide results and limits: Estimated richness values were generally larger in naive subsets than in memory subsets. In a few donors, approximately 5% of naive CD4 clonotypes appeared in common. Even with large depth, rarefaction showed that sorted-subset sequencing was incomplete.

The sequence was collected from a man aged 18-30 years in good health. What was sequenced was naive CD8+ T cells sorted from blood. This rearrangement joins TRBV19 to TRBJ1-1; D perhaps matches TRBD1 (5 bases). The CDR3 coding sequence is TGTGCCAGTAGTATACTGGGGGGGAACACTGAAGCTTTCTTT. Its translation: CASSILGGNTEAFF.